This T cell receptor beta chain was sequenced during a study of cytomegalovirus exposure and HLA in healthy donors. General study results and limits: With further analysis later on, most CMV-associated TCR beta chains appeared HLA-restricted.

As for the donors, each was a healthy bone marrow donor. Germline V gene data show CDR1 as MNHEY and CDR2 as SMNVEV (reference sequence). V dropped 6 bases and J dropped 5 bases, with 10 bases sitting between them. The CDR3 spans 12 residues. Use of 60 Vbeta and 13 Jbeta primers characterized the PCR. Data came from immunoSEQ multiplex PCR; TCRdb stores just in-frame clones and leaves some out. Of about 64,000 clones listed, about 85% were seen once; the top ten hold about 10%. With respect to this clone: Its target is not known.

The clonotype originates from a female donor in good health and CMV-seronegative. The chain joins TRBV27 to TRBJ2-5; perhaps TRBD2 as D (5 bases). The sequenced sample consisted of PBMCs. The CDR3 bases are TGTGCCAGCAGCCGCGGCGGGGAGACCCAGTACTTC. It encodes CASSRGGETQYF.